These 9 T cell receptor beta chains were sequenced from one sample in a study of T-cell memory formation after mild COVID-19. TCRdb reprocessed the 5' RACE reads via MiXCR and lists one record per CDR3 protein. Counted here are around 180,000 distinct CDR3 sequences, approximately 16% occurring once; the ten biggest clones make up under 2.5%. Source material: PBMCs or a T cell subset sorted from them (not recorded which). Every receptor here comes from an adult woman who had mild COVID-19 (a few samples of this study predate the infection). Cell type and time point are not known.

The chain combines TRBV19 with TRBJ1-1, with a weak D call TRBD1 (6 bases). Germline V gene lookup returns CDR1 LNHDA and CDR2 SQIVND (reference sequence). The V and J ends lost 6 bases and 6 bases respectively, with 14 bases between them. This CDR3 contains 13 residues. Here the CDR3 DNA reads TGTGCCAGTAGCCAAACAGGGATCCCTGAAGCTTTCTTT. Amino acids: CASSQTGIPEAFF.

V usage is TRBV11-1 and J usage is TRBJ2-7, with TRBD1 as a possible D gene (6 bases). Trimming cost V 4 bases and J 5 bases, with 18 bases left between them. The length of the CDR3 is 15 residues. CDR1 SGHAT and CDR2 FQDESV come from the germline V gene (reference sequence). In nucleotides, the CDR3 is TGTGCCAGCAGCTCCCACTCTACAGGGCTCGACGAGCAGTACTTC. Amino acids: CASSSHSTGLDEQYF.

This clonotype was picked up a small number of times. The chain combines TRBV7-6 with TRBJ1-1; 9 nucleotides match TRBD1. Germline CDR1 and CDR2: SGHVS and FNYEAQ. The length of the CDR3 is 15 residues. V trimming: 4 bases; J trimming: 0 bases; junction bases outside the gene matches: 3. CDR3 residues: CASSSRTGVNTEAFF. For the CDR3, the DNA is TGTGCCAGCAGCTCCAGGACAGGGGTGAACACTGAAGCTTTCTTT.

This clonotype was found a few times. The chain uses TRBV5-1 and TRBJ2-7; 10 positions agree with TRBD1. Looked up from germline, CDR1 is SGHRS and CDR2 is YFSETQ. V shed 1 base, J shed 5 bases, and the junction held 3 bases outside the gene matches. The CDR3 loop spans 14 amino acids. The CDR3 protein is CASSLRQGADEQYF. CDR3 DNA sequence: TGCGCCAGCAGCTTGCGACAGGGGGCTGACGAGCAGTACTTC.

This clonotype was seen repeatedly, ten times or more. V usage is TRBV30 and J usage is TRBJ2-5, with a possible D match to TRBD2 (6 bases). From germline, CDR1 is GTSNPN and CDR2 SVGIG (reference sequence). The CDR3 totals 13 residues. V lost 2 bases and J lost 3, with 10 bases in between. CDR3 region: CAWSRREKETQYF. The CDR3 bases are TGTGCCTGGAGTAGGCGGGAAAAAGAGACCCAGTACTTC.

The chain recombines TRBV24-1 with TRBJ2-2; TRBD2 matches at 10 bases. With V trimmed by 8 bases and J by 8 bases, 7 bases remained unmatched. Per germline, CDR1 KGHDR and CDR2 SFDVKD. This CDR3 has 14 residues. CDR3 residues: CATTAGGPSGELFF. CDR3 coding DNA: TGTGCCACCACAGCGGGGGGGCCGTCTGGGGAGCTGTTTTTT.

This clonotype was counted between two and nine times. The gene calls are TRBV12-3 or TRBV12-4 and TRBJ1-5, with D hard to call. The CDR3 has 15 amino acids. Trimming removed 6 bases at V and 0 bases at J, with 12 bases between. The CDR3 sequence is CASSTEVHSNQPQHF. The DNA for the CDR3 is TGTGCCAGCAGCACGGAGGTGCATAGCAATCAGCCCCAGCATTTT.

There are a few counts of this clonotype. The chain links TRBV24-1 to TRBJ2-5; the match to TRBD1 covers 9 bases. The V gene's germline CDR1 is KGHDR and CDR2 SFDVKD. V lost 5 bases, J lost 2 bases, and 11 bases stayed unmatched. This CDR3 comprises 17 residues. The CDR3 region is CATSGGRSGTGQETQYF. The CDR3 DNA sequence: TGTGCCACCAGTGGCGGAAGGTCAGGGACAGGGCAAGAGACCCAGTACTTC.

The J gene is TRBJ1-5, the V gene TRBV4-1; TRBD1 is a possible D gene (5 bases). The germline CDR1 and CDR2 sequences are MGHRA and YSYEKL. V was shortened by 2 bases and J by 4 bases, with 9 bases between the two germline ends. This CDR3 has 14 residues. CDR3 protein: CASSQREGNQPQHF. The CDR3 DNA reads as TGCGCCAGCAGCCAACGGGAGGGGAATCAGCCCCAGCATTTT.